This TCR beta chain was recovered during a study of post-analysis software for immune sequencing data. Incorporated into the TCR beta cDNA libraries were unique molecular identifiers, which served to reduce PCR and sequencing biases. TCRdb reanalysed the PCR reads using MiXCR and keeps one entry per CDR3 protein. Among around 770,000 distinct CDR3 sequences, just over 45% were seen once, and the ten largest hold over 4.5%. Comment on this clonotype: No antigen is known for it.

The CDR3 is 12 amino acids. Germline-derived CDR1 and CDR2 are DFQATT and SNEGSKA (reference sequence). Between the trimmed V and J ends, which lost 3 bases and 7 bases, there was a span of 10 bases. Findings of the study overall: Diversity measured as normalized Chao1 was significantly lower in multiple sclerosis patients than in controls. Relative to controls, patients had several TRBV segments at higher frequency, with TRBV5-6, TRBV5-1 and TRBV20-1 among these. The authors found that F measure strongly co-clustered same-batch samples.

The chain is built from TRBV20-1 and TRBJ2-1; tentative D call: TRBD2 (6 bases). The TCR was taken from a girl between 10 and 17 years old with multiple sclerosis. What was sequenced was blood. CDR3 sequence: CSASRLANEQFF. CDR3 nucleotides: TGCAGTGCTAGTCGGCTAGCGAATGAGCAGTTCTTC.